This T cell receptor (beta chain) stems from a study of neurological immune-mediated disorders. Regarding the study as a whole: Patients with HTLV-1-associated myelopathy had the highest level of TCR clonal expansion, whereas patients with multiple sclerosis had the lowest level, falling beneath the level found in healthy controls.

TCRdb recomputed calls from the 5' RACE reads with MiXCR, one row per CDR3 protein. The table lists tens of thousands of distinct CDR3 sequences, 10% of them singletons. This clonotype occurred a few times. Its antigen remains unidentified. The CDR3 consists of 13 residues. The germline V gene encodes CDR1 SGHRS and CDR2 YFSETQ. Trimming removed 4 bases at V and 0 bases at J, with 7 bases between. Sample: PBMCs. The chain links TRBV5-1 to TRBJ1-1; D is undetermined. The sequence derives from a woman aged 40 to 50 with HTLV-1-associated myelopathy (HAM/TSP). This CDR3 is CASSPRMNTEAFF. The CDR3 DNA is TGCGCCAGCAGCCCGCGTATGAACACTGAAGCTTTCTTT.